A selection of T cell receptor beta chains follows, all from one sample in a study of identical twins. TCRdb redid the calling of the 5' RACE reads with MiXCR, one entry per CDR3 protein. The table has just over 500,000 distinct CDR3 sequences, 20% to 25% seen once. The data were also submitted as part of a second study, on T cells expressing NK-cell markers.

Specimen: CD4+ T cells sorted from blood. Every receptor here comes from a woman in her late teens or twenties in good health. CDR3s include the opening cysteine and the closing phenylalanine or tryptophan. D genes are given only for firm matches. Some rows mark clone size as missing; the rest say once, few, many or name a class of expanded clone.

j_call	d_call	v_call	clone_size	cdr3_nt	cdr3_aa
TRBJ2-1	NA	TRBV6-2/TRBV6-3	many	TGTGCCAGCAGTTACTCTCAACAGGGAACGAATGAGCAGTTCTTC	CASSYSQQGTNEQFF
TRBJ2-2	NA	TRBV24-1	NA	TGTGCCACCAGTGACCCTCGAACAGGGATCACCGGGGAGCTGTTTTTT	CATSDPRTGITGELFF
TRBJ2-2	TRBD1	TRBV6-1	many	TGTGCCAGCAGTTTAGCAGGGGGCACCGGGGAGCTGTTTTTT	CASSLAGGTGELFF
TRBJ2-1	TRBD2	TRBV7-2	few	TGTGCCAGCAGCCAGACTAGCGGGAGGGGCTACAATGAGCAGTTCTTC	CASSQTSGRGYNEQFF
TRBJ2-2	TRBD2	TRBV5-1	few	TGCGCCAGCAGTGAGGCGGGACTAGGGAGTTCCGGGGAGCTGTTTTTT	CASSEAGLGSSGELFF
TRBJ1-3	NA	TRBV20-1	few	TGCAGTGCTAGAGATCGTTTCCACAGAAGTATCTCCGGAAACACCATATATTTT	CSARDRFHRSISGNTIYF
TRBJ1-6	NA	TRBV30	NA	TGTGCCTGGAAGGACACCCTTAATTCACCCCTCCACTTT	CAWKDTLNSPLHF
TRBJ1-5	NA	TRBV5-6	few	TGTGCCAGCAGCTTCCACGGGTTCAATCAGCCCCAGCATTTT	CASSFHGFNQPQHF
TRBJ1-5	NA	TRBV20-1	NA	TGCAGTGCTAGTGATTCGGGGAATCAGCCCCAGCATTTT	CSASDSGNQPQHF
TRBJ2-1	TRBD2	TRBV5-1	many	TGTGCCAGCAGCTTAGTAGCGGGAGGCTACAATGAGCAGTTCTTC	CASSLVAGGYNEQFF
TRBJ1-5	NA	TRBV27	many	TGTGCCAGCAGTTTATTGGCGGTAGGAGGGAATCAGCCCCAGCATTTT	CASSLLAVGGNQPQHF
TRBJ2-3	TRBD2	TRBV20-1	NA	TGCAGTGCTATCCCGGGACTACAACCGCCAGTGAAAACAGATACGCAGTATTTT	CSAIPGLQPPVKTDTQYF
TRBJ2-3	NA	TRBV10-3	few	TGTGCCATCAGTGAGTCCGGAGTGAGAGATACGCAGTATTTT	CAISESGVRDTQYF
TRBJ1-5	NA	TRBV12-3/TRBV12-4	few	TGTGCCAGCAGTTTAGGCACCAGGGTTGACAATCAGCCCCAGCATTTT	CASSLGTRVDNQPQHF
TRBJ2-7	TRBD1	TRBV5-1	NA	TGCGCCAGCAGCACTCCGGGACAGACCTACGAGCAGTACTTC	CASSTPGQTYEQYF
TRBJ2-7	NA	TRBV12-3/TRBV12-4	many	TGTGCCAGCAGTCTAAAACCGGGATCCTACTACGAGCAGTACTTC	CASSLKPGSYYEQYF
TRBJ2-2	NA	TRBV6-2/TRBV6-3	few	TGTGCCACCTGCCGGGGCCGGAACACCGGGGAGCTGTTTTTT	CATCRGRNTGELFF
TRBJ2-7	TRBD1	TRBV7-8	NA	TGTGCCAGCAGCCCTCTTACACAGGGGAGCTCCTACGAGCAGTACTTC	CASSPLTQGSSYEQYF
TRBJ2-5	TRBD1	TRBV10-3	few	TGTGCCACTTGGACAGGGGCCTACACGGAGACCCAGTACTTC	CATWTGAYTETQYF
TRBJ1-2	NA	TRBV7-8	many	TGTGCCAGCAGCCTCAGCTTACGGTGGTCTAACTATGGCTACACCTTC	CASSLSLRWSNYGYTF
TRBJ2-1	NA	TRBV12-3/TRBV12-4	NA	TGTGCCAGCAGTTTTGGAGGGACTGAGCAGTTCTTC	CASSFGGTEQFF
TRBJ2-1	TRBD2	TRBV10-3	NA	TGTGCCATCAGTGAGCCGGGACTAGCGGGACTTGAGCAGTTCTTC	CAISEPGLAGLEQFF
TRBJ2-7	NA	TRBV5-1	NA	TGCGCCAGCAGCTTGGAAATTGGCGCGTCCTACGAGCAGTACTTC	CASSLEIGASYEQYF
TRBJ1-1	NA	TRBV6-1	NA	TGTGCCAGCAGTCCTCCCACAGGTTTGAACACTGAAGCTTTCTTT	CASSPPTGLNTEAFF
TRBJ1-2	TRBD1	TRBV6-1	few	TGTGCCAGCATTCAACAGGGGCAGAGCTATGGCTACACCTTC	CASIQQGQSYGYTF
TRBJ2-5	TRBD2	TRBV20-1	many	TGCAGTGCTGGGGGACTAGGCAGGGAAGAGACCCAGTACTTC	CSAGGLGREETQYF
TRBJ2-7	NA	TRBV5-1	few	TGCGCCAGCCGGGGGTGGAACTCCCCCTACGAGCAGTACTTC	CASRGWNSPYEQYF
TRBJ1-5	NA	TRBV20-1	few	TGCAGTGCTAGACCTGATGGTAATCAGCCCCAGCATTTT	CSARPDGNQPQHF
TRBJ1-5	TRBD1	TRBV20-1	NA	TGCAGTGCTAGTTACAGGGGAGCGGGGGTTCAGCCCCAGCATTTT	CSASYRGAGVQPQHF
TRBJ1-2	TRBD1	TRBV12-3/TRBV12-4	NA	TGTGCCAGCAGTTTAGCAGGGGGCGCCTATGGCTACACCTTC	CASSLAGGAYGYTF
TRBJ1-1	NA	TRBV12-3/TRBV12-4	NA	TGTGCCAGCAGAATAGGGCCCTCGGAGGCTTTCTTT	CASRIGPSEAFF
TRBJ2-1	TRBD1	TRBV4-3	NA	TGCGCCAGCAGCCAGACGGTATCCCGGGGCACAGGGGGCGTCTTC	CASSQTVSRGTGGVF
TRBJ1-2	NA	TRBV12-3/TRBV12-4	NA	TGTGCCAGCAGTTTCAGGGGTAATGGCTACACCTTC	CASSFRGNGYTF
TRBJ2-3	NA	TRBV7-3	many	TGTGCCAGCAGCTTGCAGGGGGGATCCACAGATACGCAGTATTTT	CASSLQGGSTDTQYF
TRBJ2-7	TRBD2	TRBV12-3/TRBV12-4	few	TGTGCCAGCAGCCAAAAGCGGGGGGGATACGAGCAGTACTTC	CASSQKRGGYEQYF
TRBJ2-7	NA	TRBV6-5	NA	TGTGCCAGCAGTTACTCAGAGGGGACCTACGAGCAGTACTTC	CASSYSEGTYEQYF
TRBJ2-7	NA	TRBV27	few	TGTGCCAGCAGTTTACTGGGGACCGAGTACGAGCAGTACTTC	CASSLLGTEYEQYF
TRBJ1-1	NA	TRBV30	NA	TGTGCCTGGAGTCCGGGTTCGAACACTGAAGCTTTCTTT	CAWSPGSNTEAFF
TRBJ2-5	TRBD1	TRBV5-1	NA	TGCGCCAGCAGCTCTTGGACAGGGGCCCCGGGGCAAGAGACCCAGTACTTC	CASSSWTGAPGQETQYF
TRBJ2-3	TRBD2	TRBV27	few	TGTGCCAGCGGTCGAGGCGCGGGAGATTTTCTGGATACGCAGTATTTT	CASGRGAGDFLDTQYF
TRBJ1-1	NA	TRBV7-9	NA	TGTGCCAGCAGCTTAGGAGCGGCCTCAGCTTTCTTT	CASSLGAASAFF
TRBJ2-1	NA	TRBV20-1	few	TGCAGTGCTACACGGGGGTACAATGAGCAGTTCTTC	CSATRGYNEQFF
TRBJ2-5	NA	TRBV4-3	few	TGCGCCAGCAGCCAAGATCGCGGGTCCCAGTACTTC	CASSQDRGSQYF
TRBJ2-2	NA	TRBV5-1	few	TGCGCCAGCCACCAGGGGATCCCCGGGGAGCTGTTTTTT	CASHQGIPGELFF
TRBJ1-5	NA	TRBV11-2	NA	TGTGCCAGCGGTCCGGGACGAAATCAGCCCCAGCATTTT	CASGPGRNQPQHF
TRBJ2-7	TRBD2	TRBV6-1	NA	TGTGCCAGCAGTGCAACTAGCGGGAGTGTCTCCTACGAGCAGTACTTC	CASSATSGSVSYEQYF